This T cell receptor (beta chain) appears in the sequencing data of a study of T cell repertoires in cytomegalovirus infection. TCRdb re-derived calls from the reads in MiXCR, one entry per CDR3 protein. Of some 120,000 distinct CDR3 sequences listed, 32% are singletons. Trimming took 5 bases from V and 3 from J; bases not matched to a gene: 12. This CDR3 contains 17 residues. Germline CDR1 SGHTA, CDR2 FQGNSA. This clonotype was found many times. The antigen remains undetermined. This clonotype originated in a human donor in good health (CMV status not recorded). Some clones in this sample may be carry-over from other donors' samples. The chain is built from TRBV7-2 and TRBJ2-7, with 11 bases matching TRBD2. The sample here was CD8+ T cells from cultured PBMCs, taken from culture after CMV antigen stimulation. In nucleotides, the CDR3 is TGTGCCAGCAGCCTATTCGACTCTAGCGGGGGGTTCTACGAGCAGTACTTC. It specifies CASSLFDSSGGFYEQYF.